This T cell receptor beta chain was recovered during a study of identical twins. TCRdb re-derived calls from the 5' RACE reads in MiXCR, one entry per CDR3 protein. Here the sample spans about 720,000 distinct CDR3 sequences, about 20% being singletons. This CDR3 has 13 amino acids. The V gene lost 8 bases and the J gene lost 3 bases, with 16 bases spanning the gap. Germline V CDR1 and CDR2: SQVTM, ANQGSEA. A word on this clonotype: Antigen unknown.

Overall study findings and caveats: Rather than following the same donors, the conclusions depended on cross-sectional statistical analysis.

Another study also made use of these data, one on T cells expressing NK-cell markers.

This receptor was obtained from a young woman in good health. The rearrangement joins TRBV29-1 to TRBJ2-5; a possible D gene is TRBD1 (5 bases). Source material: PBMCs. The CDR3 DNA sequence: TGCAGCCTTTCTAGGGGTAGGGAAGAGACCCAGTACTTC. Amino acids: CSLSRGREETQYF.